This T cell receptor beta chain was identified in a study of T cell repertoires in cytomegalovirus infection. Across the study: Public TCR beta signature analysis indicated the presence of both CMV infection and matching HLA type.

TCRdb processed the reads anew with MiXCR; each CDR3 protein has one entry. Of tens of thousands of distinct CDR3 sequences in the sample, about 29% were seen once. As concerns this clonotype: Its antigen remains unidentified.

Study-wide results and caveats: Pooled public TCR beta family frequency picked out CMV carriers with the relevant HLA.

Material: CD8+ T cells from cultured PBMCs, obtained from culture after CMV antigen stimulation. The receptor was isolated from a human donor in good health (CMV status not recorded). Some clones in this sample may be carry-over from other donors' samples.

Here the CDR3 DNA reads TGTGCCAGCAGTGTAGGGGTAGACGGATCCTACGAGCAGTACTTC. Its translation: CASSVGVDGSYEQYF. The rearrangement uses TRBV28 and TRBJ2-7, with D perhaps TRBD1 (5 bases). Trimming shortened V by 5 bases and J by 1 base, and 15 bases separated the two germline ends. CDR3 length: 15 amino acids. Germline V CDR1 and CDR2: MDHEN, SYDVKM.